The present entry profiles one T cell receptor (beta chain) with its context. The V end lost 4 bases, the J end lost 4 bases, and 10 bases lay between the germline ends. The CDR3 is 13 residues long. Germline CDR1 is LGHDT and CDR2 is YNNKEL (reference sequence). This sample was taken from a study of blood T cell repertoires in COVID-19. Authors' processing steps: Amplification of reference gene primers provided the estimated nucleated cell counts. Clones were sequenced by immunoSEQ multiplex PCR, and TCRdb holds only the in-frame ones, with some missing. V and J calls plus clone size are reproduced from that table; the DNA served to infer D and trimming. This table has nearly 15,000 clones, roughly 90% appearing once.

The sequenced material came from peripheral blood. The rearrangement links TRBV3-1 (or the pseudogene TRBV3-2) to TRBJ1-1, with D possibly being TRBD1 (6 bases). This TCR came from a human donor in a cohort sampled during active COVID-19. The DNA of the CDR3 is TGTGCCAGCAGCCCAGGGGAGGGCACTGAAGCTTTCTTT. Translating gives CASSPGEGTEAFF.